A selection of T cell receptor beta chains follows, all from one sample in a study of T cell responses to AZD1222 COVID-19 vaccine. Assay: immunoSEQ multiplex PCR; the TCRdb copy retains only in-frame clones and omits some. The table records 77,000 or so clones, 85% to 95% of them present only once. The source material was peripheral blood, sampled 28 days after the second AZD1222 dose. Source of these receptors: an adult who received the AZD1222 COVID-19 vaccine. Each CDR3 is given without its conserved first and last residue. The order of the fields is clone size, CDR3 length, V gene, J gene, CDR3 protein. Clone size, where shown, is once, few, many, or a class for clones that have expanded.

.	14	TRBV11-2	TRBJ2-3	ASSLGTGRSTDTQY
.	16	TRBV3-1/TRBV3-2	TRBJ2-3	ASSLGRGRTWSTDTQY
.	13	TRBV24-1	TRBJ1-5	ATSDLSRTDQPQH
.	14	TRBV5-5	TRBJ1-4	ASSLAARQLHEKLF
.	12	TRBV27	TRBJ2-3	ASSLGLAGDTQY
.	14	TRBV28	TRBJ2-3	ASSLVTSGHTDTQY
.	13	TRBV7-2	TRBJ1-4	ASSGLAGLNEKLF
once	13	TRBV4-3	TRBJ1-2	ASSPSAGGSYGYT
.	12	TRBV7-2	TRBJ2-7	ASSLLAGVYEQY
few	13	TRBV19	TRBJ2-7	ASSIIVAPLYEQY
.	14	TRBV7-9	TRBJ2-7	ASSLRKTSGAYEQY
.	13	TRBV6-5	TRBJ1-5	ASRQEAAGNQPQH
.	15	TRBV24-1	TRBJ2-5	ATSDNGRRGSQETQY
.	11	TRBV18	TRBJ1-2	ASSSDSTYGYT
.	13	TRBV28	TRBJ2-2	ASSRQGAQTGELF
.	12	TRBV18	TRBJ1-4	ASSPETGPEKLF
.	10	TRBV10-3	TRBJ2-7	AIATDRGEQY
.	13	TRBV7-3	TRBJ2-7	ASSLTTGGVYEQY
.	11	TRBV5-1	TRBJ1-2	ASSLGQGRGYT
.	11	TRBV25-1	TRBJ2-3	ASSEPRGDTQY
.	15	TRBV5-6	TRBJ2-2	ASSLGPISRNTGELF
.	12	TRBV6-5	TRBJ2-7	ASRPDGGTYEQY
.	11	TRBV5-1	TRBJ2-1	ASSLSPGDEQF
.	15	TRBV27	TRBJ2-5	ASSPLKKTSHQETQY
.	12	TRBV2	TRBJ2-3	ASSEWRTSDTQY